Listed below are T cell receptor beta chains from one sample, sequenced in a study of blood T cells in healthy people across ages. MiXCR was run by TCRdb on the 5' RACE reads, yielding one entry per CDR3 protein. This sample carries a few hundred thousand distinct CDR3 sequences, around 27% of them seen once, and the ten largest clones take over 3.5%. These data also featured in a second study, about T cells of mothers and their children.

Sequenced input: blood. The receptors originated from a boy aged 2 to 9 in good health. The CDR3 runs from the conserved cysteine through the conserved F or W. The D gene is left open where the match is weak. Expanded clones get a size class; other rows say once, few or many, or leave the size out.

clone size	J gene	D gene	V gene	CDR3 DNA	CDR3 protein
.	TRBJ1-1	.	TRBV7-2	TGTGCCAGCAGCCCCCTGGCGGCTGAAGCTTTCTTT	CASSPLAAEAFF
.	TRBJ2-4	.	TRBV5-1	TGCGCCAGCAGCTCCCCCGGGACATCTGGCAAAAACATTCAGTACTTC	CASSSPGTSGKNIQYF
.	TRBJ2-5	.	TRBV12-3/TRBV12-4	TGTGCCAGCAGTTTAAGGCCTGGTGGAGAGACCCAGTACTTC	CASSLRPGGETQYF
few	TRBJ1-6	.	TRBV11-2	TGTGCCAGCAGCTACTGGCAGGAAGCCCTCCACTTT	CASSYWQEALHF
few	TRBJ2-7	TRBD1	TRBV6-1	TGTGCCAGCGTTAGGACAGGGCTCGAGCAGTACTTC	CASVRTGLEQYF
.	TRBJ2-5	.	TRBV7-8	TGTGCCAGCAGCTTAGGGGCTTCTAACCAAGAGACCCAGTACTTC	CASSLGASNQETQYF
.	TRBJ2-7	TRBD1	TRBV20-1	TGCAGTGCTAGAGGTAATACAGGGGCGAGCTACGAGCAGTACTTC	CSARGNTGASYEQYF
few	TRBJ2-5	TRBD2	TRBV4-2	TGTGCCAGCAGCCCCGGACTAGCGGGAGGGCCCCGGTACTTC	CASSPGLAGGPRYF
.	TRBJ2-7	.	TRBV13	TGTGCCAGCAGCCGTGGTGGGACCTCCTACGAGCAGTACTTC	CASSRGGTSYEQYF
.	TRBJ1-5	TRBD1	TRBV6-5	TGTGCCAGCGGGACAGGGACTCAGCCCCAGCATTTT	CASGTGTQPQHF
.	TRBJ2-2	.	TRBV2	TGTGCCAGCGGCTCCGGAGCCGGGGAGCTGTTTTTT	CASGSGAGELFF
.	TRBJ2-7	.	TRBV28	TGTGCCAGCAACCCGACAGATTCCTACGAGCAGTACTTC	CASNPTDSYEQYF
many	TRBJ2-1	.	TRBV6-4	TGTGCCAGCAGTCCGGGGGGCGGGGAGCCCTACAATGAGCAGTTCTTC	CASSPGGGEPYNEQFF
few	TRBJ1-1	.	TRBV15	TGTGCCACCAGCAGAGTTTTGTGGGCTCGGGGCACTGAAGCTTTCTTT	CATSRVLWARGTEAFF
.	TRBJ1-5	TRBD1	TRBV5-1	TGCGCCAGCAGCTTGGGTACCGGGACAGGCCTCGGACAGCCCCAGCATTTT	CASSLGTGTGLGQPQHF
.	TRBJ1-1	.	TRBV6-1	TGTGCCAGCAGTTTCCAGGGATTCATGAACACTGAAGCTTTCTTT	CASSFQGFMNTEAFF
once	TRBJ1-4	TRBD1	TRBV6-6	TGTGCCAGCAGTTACTTCCCGGGACAGGGGGGGGAAAAACTGTTTTTT	CASSYFPGQGGEKLFF
.	TRBJ1-1	.	TRBV6-6	TGTGCCAGCAGTCGAGGACAGAAGGGTGCTTTCTTT	CASSRGQKGAFF
.	TRBJ2-1	TRBD1	TRBV10-3	TGTGCCATCAGTGAGTCGACGACAGGGGCCAATGAGCAGTTCTTC	CAISESTTGANEQFF
.	TRBJ2-3	.	TRBV29-1	TGCAGCGTTGTAGCAGATACGCAGTATTTT	CSVVADTQYF
few	TRBJ1-5	TRBD1	TRBV7-6	TGTGCCAGCAGCTTAAACGGGTCGGGACAGGGGTGCAATCAGCCCCAGCATTTT	CASSLNGSGQGCNQPQHF
few	TRBJ2-7	TRBD2	TRBV16	TGTGCCAGCAGCCATAGCGGGAGATATTACGAGCAGTACTTC	CASSHSGRYYEQYF
.	TRBJ2-7	.	TRBV14	TGTGCCAGCAGCATAAGCCGGCAGCAGTACTTC	CASSISRQQYF
.	TRBJ1-4	.	TRBV10-3	TGTGCCATCAGCGACCGGGAGGGCTTTGAAAAACTGTTTTTT	CAISDREGFEKLFF
.	TRBJ2-1	TRBD2	TRBV14	TGTGCCAGCAGCCAGGGGACTAGCGGAATCCTCCTGGCCTCCTACAATGAGCAGTTCTTC	CASSQGTSGILLASYNEQFF
.	TRBJ2-3	TRBD2	TRBV20-1	TGCAGTGCTAGGCCGGGGGGGGGCACAGATACGCAGTATTTT	CSARPGGGTDTQYF
.	TRBJ2-3	.	TRBV6-5	TGTGCCAGCAGTTACTCGTCGGGAGTTTCCGATACGCAGTATTTT	CASSYSSGVSDTQYF
.	TRBJ2-5	.	TRBV21-1	TGTGCCAGCAGCAAAGATAAGGCCCAGGGGGCAGGAGAGACCCAGTACTTC	CASSKDKAQGAGETQYF
few	TRBJ2-5	.	TRBV6-5	TGTGCCAGCAGTTACTCTAAAGAGCGACAATGGGGCCTAGAGACCCAGTACTTC	CASSYSKERQWGLETQYF
.	TRBJ2-5	.	TRBV5-6	TGTGCCAGCAGCTTGGGGCCAAGGGAGGAGACCCAGTACTTC	CASSLGPREETQYF
.	TRBJ1-1	.	TRBV20-1	TGCAGTGCTATTTTGGACACGGTTTGTGAAGCTTTCTTT	CSAILDTVCEAFF
.	TRBJ1-6	.	TRBV27	TGTGCCAGCAGTCCGAGGACTATACCCGGACATTCACCCCTCCACTTT	CASSPRTIPGHSPLHF
.	TRBJ1-2	.	TRBV12-3/TRBV12-4	TGTGCCAGCAGTTTTACCAGAAACGGCTACACCTTC	CASSFTRNGYTF
.	TRBJ2-2	.	TRBV20-1	TGCAGTGCTAGAGATGCGGCCACGAACACCGGGGAGCTGTTTTTT	CSARDAATNTGELFF
.	TRBJ2-7	.	TRBV6-5	TGTGCCAGCAGGAAAGGGTCCTACGAGCAGTACTTC	CASRKGSYEQYF
few	TRBJ2-2	.	TRBV12-3/TRBV12-4	TGTGCCAGCAGTTTAGCGTTGAAGGGAGGGGAGCTGTTTTTT	CASSLALKGGELFF
.	TRBJ1-4	.	TRBV10-3	TGTGCCATCAGTGAGCCGGAGAAAAATGAAAAACTGTTTTTT	CAISEPEKNEKLFF
few	TRBJ2-2	TRBD2	TRBV12-5	TGTGCTAGTGGTCCCTCCCCCAGCGGGGGCACCGGGGAGCTGTTTTTT	CASGPSPSGGTGELFF
.	TRBJ2-5	.	TRBV12-3/TRBV12-4	TGTGCCAGCGGTTTTTGGGACGGGCAAGAGACCCAGTACTTC	CASGFWDGQETQYF
.	TRBJ1-4	.	TRBV3-1	TGTGCCAGCAGCCAAGTGCAGAGCCTAATGAAAAAACTGTTTTTT	CASSQVQSLMKKLFF
.	TRBJ2-7	TRBD1	TRBV29-1	TGCAGCGTCGTGACAGGGTCGCCCTACGAGCAGTACTTC	CSVVTGSPYEQYF
few	TRBJ1-4	TRBD1	TRBV2	TGTGCCAGCAGTGAATCAGGACAGGGGAATGAAAAACTGTTTTTT	CASSESGQGNEKLFF
.	TRBJ2-5	.	TRBV5-4	TGTGCCAGCAGCTTGGGGATGCGGGCCCTTCAAGAGACCCAGTACTTC	CASSLGMRALQETQYF
.	TRBJ1-1	TRBD1	TRBV6-6	TGTGCCAGCATCCCCGCAGGGGGAAACACTGAAGCTTTCTTT	CASIPAGGNTEAFF
.	TRBJ2-3	.	TRBV6-1	TGTGCCAGCAAAGGCGCAACCCGGGGTCTTACAGATACGCAGTATTTT	CASKGATRGLTDTQYF
.	TRBJ2-5	.	TRBV5-1	TGCGCCAGCTCGGACGGATACCAAGAGACCCAGTACTTC	CASSDGYQETQYF
.	TRBJ2-5	TRBD1	TRBV20-1	TGCAGTGCTAGGGTGCCTCCACCGGGACAGGGGGGAGAGACCCAGTACTTC	CSARVPPPGQGGETQYF
many	TRBJ2-6	.	TRBV27	TGTGCCAGCAGTGGGGCTTTAAGCTCTGGGGCCAACGTCCTGACTTTC	CASSGALSSGANVLTF
once	TRBJ2-3	TRBD2	TRBV20-1	TGCAGTGCTAGTTTAGCGGGAGGATCTTGGGGCACAGATACACAGTATTTT	CSASLAGGSWGTDTQYF
.	TRBJ1-2	.	TRBV29-1	TGCAGCGTTACCGGGGGCCACGACTATGGCTACACCTTC	CSVTGGHDYGYTF
.	TRBJ1-1	.	TRBV20-1	TGCAGTGCTAGAATGGGGGGGGGCTCGGCTTTCTTT	CSARMGGGSAFF
.	TRBJ2-3	.	TRBV9	TGTGCCAGCAGCCTCGACAGTTCCCGCACAGATACGCAGTATTTT	CASSLDSSRTDTQYF